This TCR beta chain appears in the sequencing data of a study of identical twins. A universal primer site was added by template switching, and unique molecular identifiers were carried by the cDNA. Each CDR3 protein gets one entry after TCRdb re-called the 5' RACE reads with MiXCR. The sample holds about 190,000 distinct CDR3 sequences, around a sixth seen once. V dropped 0 bases and J dropped 2 bases, with 8 bases sitting between them. CDR3 size: 14 residues. Germline-derived CDR1 and CDR2 are LGHNA and YSLEER. This sample was also put to use in a study of T cells expressing NK-cell markers. As that report states: In the group of eight sequenced donors, seven were HCMV-seropositive and one was seronegative. Among CD8+ T cells from over 5 donors, dominant NKG2C+ clonotypes accounted for about 1.0-7.5%.

The TCR originated in a woman aged 18-29 years in good health. The specimen was CD8+ T cells sorted from blood. The chain couples TRBV4-3 to TRBJ2-7; D tentatively reads TRBD1 or TRBD2 (5 bases each). CDR3: CASSQDEGPYEQYF. DNA of the CDR3: TGCGCCAGCAGCCAAGATGAGGGACCCTACGAGCAGTACTTC.